Listed here are 18 T cell receptor beta chains from one sample, sequenced in a study of T-cell reconstitution after alpha-beta-depleted transplantation in children. This sample's TCRbeta library carried unique molecular identifier barcodes. TCRdb re-called the PCR reads with MiXCR, one entry per CDR3 protein. The profile shows around 130,000 distinct CDR3 sequences, more than 9.5% of them singletons. The sequencing used PBMCs, mostly from graft donor cells, collected 180 days after TCRalphabeta/CD19-depleted stem cell transplant. These receptors originate from a girl less than two years old who had a stem cell transplant for combined immunodeficiency, so the T cells may come from the graft donor.

This clonotype was picked up many times. This rearrangement joins TRBV29-1 to TRBJ2-3; D gene ambiguous. The CDR3 consists of 14 residues. V was pared by 6 bases and J by 5 bases, with 18 bases between. Germline values: CDR1 SQVTM, CDR2 ANQGSEA. CDR3 coding DNA: TGCAGCGTAACCTCACAACCCGTAGTAGATACGCAGTATTTT. Its protein is CSVTSQPVVDTQYF.

V is TRBV7-6 and J is TRBJ1-4, with D possibly being TRBD1 (5 bases). Trimming left V 6 bases short and J 7 bases short, with 21 bases between. CDR1 is SGHVS and CDR2 is FNYEAQ in the germline V gene. The CDR3 consists of 16 residues. The CDR3 DNA is TGTGCCAGCAGGCTAAACACGGGGGAATTCGGTGAAAAACTGTTTTTT. Protein: CASRLNTGEFGEKLFF.

V gene TRBV10-3 combines with J gene TRBJ1-3, with 9 bases that match TRBD1. This CDR3 comprises 16 residues. With V trimmed by 11 bases and J by 4 bases, 15 bases remained unmatched. From germline, CDR1 is ENHRY and CDR2 SYGVKD. CDR3 DNA: TGTGCCCTTTCCGGGACAGGGACCTCTGGAGGAAACACCATATATTTT. It is translated as CALSGTGTSGGNTIYF.

This clonotype was detected a few times. This chain connects TRBV9 to TRBJ1-2; a possible D gene is TRBD1 (5 bases). This CDR3 comprises 15 residues. Trimming stripped 2 bases from V and 0 bases from J, with 11 bases between. Germline V gives CDR1 SGDLS, CDR2 YYNGEE. Here the CDR3 DNA reads TGTGCCAGCAGCGTCGCAACAGGCCCTAACTATGGCTACACCTTC. Encoded protein: CASSVATGPNYGYTF.

The gene calls are TRBV20-1 and TRBJ1-5; TRBD1 might be the D (5 bases). This CDR3 is 15 amino acids long. Germline loops: CDR1 DFQATT, CDR2 SNEGSKA (reference sequence). The ends were cut back, 6 bases at V and 0 bases at J, with 15 bases in the middle. The CDR3 loop is CSAVQTDDSNQPQHF. In nucleotides, the CDR3 is TGCAGTGCCGTCCAGACAGACGATAGCAATCAGCCCCAGCATTTT.

This clonotype came up a few times. The chain couples TRBV5-1 to TRBJ1-1; D might be TRBD1 (5 bases). The CDR3 is 14 residues long. The V end was cut by 2 bases, the J end by 1 base, with 9 bases between. Germline CDR1 is SGHRS and CDR2 is YFSETQ. The CDR3 spells CASSFFQGNTEAFF. The DNA for the CDR3 is TGCGCCAGCAGCTTCTTCCAGGGGAACACTGAAGCTTTCTTT.

The sample holds many counts of this clonotype. The genes are TRBV5-1 and TRBJ2-7; possible D gene TRBD2, 6 bases. V was trimmed by 0 bases and J by 2 bases, leaving 9 bases between them. CDR1 is SGHRS and CDR2 is YFSETQ in the germline V gene. The CDR3 extends over 14 amino acids. Here the CDR3 reads CASSLVAGTYEQYF. The CDR3 DNA reads as TGCGCCAGCAGCTTGGTTGCGGGAACCTACGAGCAGTACTTC.

This clonotype was observed a handful of times. The gene calls are TRBV24-1 and TRBJ2-1, with 7 nucleotides matching TRBD2. The trim removed 3 bases at V and 10 bases at J, leaving 5 bases unmatched. In germline, CDR1 is KGHDR, CDR2 SFDVKD. The CDR3 is made up of 13 amino acids. The CDR3 region has the DNA TGTGCCACCAGTGATCCCCCGACTAGCGAGCAGTTCTTC. Translation gives CATSDPPTSEQFF.

This clonotype was seen a handful of times. This rearrangement joins TRBV20-1 to TRBJ2-7; D unresolved. Trimming cost V 4 bases and J 1 base, with 8 bases left between them. Germline V gives CDR1 DFQATT, CDR2 SNEGSKA (reference sequence). This CDR3 spans 12 amino acids. The CDR3 region is CSAMVRSYEQYF. In DNA, the CDR3 is TGCAGTGCTATGGTGCGGTCCTACGAGCAGTACTTC.

This clonotype showed up many times. The CDR3 DNA reads as TGTGCCATCAGTGAGCAGTATGCTGACCTCCAAGAGACCCAGTACTTC. Its protein product is CAISEQYADLQETQYF. This rearrangement joins TRBV10-3 to TRBJ2-5; D is undetermined. The CDR3 runs 16 residues. Per germline, CDR1 ENHRY and CDR2 SYGVKD. Trimming cost V 2 bases and J 1 base, with 14 bases left between them.

This clonotype occurred a few times. The rearrangement links TRBV20-1 to TRBJ2-1, with 11 bases matching TRBD2. CDR3 length: 15 residues. V was pared by 4 bases and J by 4 bases, with 6 bases of the junction left unmatched. Germline V CDR1 and CDR2: DFQATT, SNEGSKA (reference sequence). CDR3 DNA sequence: TGCAGTGCTACGAGGGGACTAGCGGTATACAATGAGCAGTTCTTC. Protein: CSATRGLAVYNEQFF.

This clonotype was seen at least ten times. The chain joins TRBV20-1 to TRBJ2-1, with 8 bases lining up with TRBD2. V gave up 5 bases and J gave up 6 bases; unmatched junction bases: 9. This CDR3 comprises 14 residues. The germline gives CDR1 DFQATT, CDR2 SNEGSKA (reference sequence). The CDR3: CSAPASGRGNEQFF. CDR3 bases: TGCAGTGCTCCCGCTAGCGGGCGTGGCAATGAGCAGTTCTTC.

This sequence joins TRBV29-1 and TRBJ2-2; 7 positions agree with TRBD2. The junction had 7 bases not matched to a gene; V was cut back by 5 bases and J by 1 base. CDR3 length: 15 amino acids. CDR1 is SQVTM, CDR2 ANQGSEA, per germline. The CDR3 nucleotides read TGCAGCGTTCTGGGGCTAGCGGAGAACACCGGGGAGCTGTTTTTT. Protein product: CSVLGLAENTGELFF.

This clonotype occurred a few times. This chain uses TRBV3-1 with TRBJ2-1, with 9 bases that match TRBD2. V lost 1 base, J lost 15 bases, and 13 bases stayed unmatched. Germline-derived CDR1 and CDR2 are LGHDT and YNNKEL (reference sequence). The CDR3 extends over 15 amino acids. The CDR3 region is CASSQASGGTSWRFF. The CDR3 nucleotides are TGTGCCAGCAGCCAAGCCAGCGGGGGGACCAGTTGGAGGTTCTTC.

The chain recombines TRBV5-6 with TRBJ2-7; possible D gene TRBD1, 6 bases. This CDR3 spans 16 amino acids. CDR1 and CDR2 from the germline V gene are SGHDT and YYEEEE. V lost 6 bases and J lost 3, with 22 bases in between. The CDR3 loop reads CASTSRGTPAFYEQYF. The CDR3 DNA reads as TGTGCCAGCACCTCACGTGGGACACCAGCTTTCTACGAGCAGTACTTC. Together with reference TRBV5-6 and TRBJ2-7, the CDR3 gives the full variable domain: DAGVTQSPTHLIKTRGQQVTLRCSPKSGHDTVSWYQQALGQGPQFIFQYYEEEERQRGNFPDRFSGHQFPNYSSELNVNALLLGDSALYLCASTSRGTPAFYEQYFGPGTRLTVT.

This clonotype was picked up a small number of times. The chain combines TRBV20-1 with TRBJ2-1; TRBD2 might be the D (5 bases). CDR1 and CDR2 (germline): DFQATT, SNEGSKA (reference sequence). The ends were cut back, 5 bases at V and 1 base at J, with 12 bases in the middle. This CDR3 region has 14 residues. The CDR3 bases are TGCAGTGCTGTTTCCCGGGGATCCTACAATGAGCAGTTCTTC. It yields the protein CSAVSRGSYNEQFF.

The rearrangement uses TRBV7-2 and TRBJ1-6, with no clear D. CDR1 is SGHTA, CDR2 FQGNSA, per germline. The CDR3 extends over 16 amino acids. The V gene lost 5 bases and the J gene lost 0 bases, with 11 bases spanning the gap. The CDR3 loop reads CASSLPGSSYNSPLHF. The CDR3 nucleotides are TGTGCCAGCAGCCTCCCAGGAAGCTCCTATAATTCACCCCTCCACTTT.

This clonotype was detected a few times. The chain combines TRBV20-1 with TRBJ1-5; possibly TRBD1 for D (5 bases). V was shortened by 0 bases and J by 8 bases, with 14 bases between the two germline ends. This CDR3 region has 14 residues. CDR1 and CDR2 (germline): DFQATT, SNEGSKA (reference sequence). This CDR3 is CSARDHGDSKPQHF. Here the CDR3 DNA reads TGCAGTGCTAGAGATCACGGGGACTCAAAGCCCCAGCATTTT.